This record covers a single T cell receptor (beta chain). Its binding antigen is unknown. No per-base quality is available; no much larger clone lies one base away. The collaborating institutions used their own protocols to collect whole blood in K2EDTA tubes. For TCRbeta analysis, collaborators shipped samples as frozen whole blood, isolated PBMCs, or DNA extracted from either of those sample types. These data are taken from a study of blood T cell repertoires in COVID-19 (dated by TCRdb to 2020 to 2021). The study in broad terms: Samples covering the acute and convalescent phases of COVID-19 were provided by collaborators in the United States, Italy and Spain. The prospective study material was composed of cDNA or gDNA derived from T cells, B-cell-depleted T cells, or PBMCs. Deeply sampled blood TCRbeta repertoires from subjects exposed to, actively infected with, or recovered from COVID-19 were included in the dataset. The repertoires were released in a freely available public database intended as a resource for research on the immune response to SARS-CoV-2. The samples were drawn from the first 160 participants of the ongoing ImmuneRACE study and from 1,200 or so subjects provided by 6 global collaborators. The sample metadata nearly always contained a de-identified subject ID, COVID-19 status, age in years and sex. Where available, HLA class I and class II types were taken from metadata supplied by the sample provider and were not determined by assay-based typing. Overall study results and their limits: How much clinical and demographic metadata was included differed by source and by participant, and the metadata was provided uncurated.

The CDR3 spans 15 residues, from the cysteine through the phenylalanine. The DNA shown is the 45-base CDR3, in frame from base 1. V gives up 5 bases and J gives up 2 bases, and the segment between their germline ends measures 10 bases. CDR1 and CDR2 (LNHDA, SQIVND) derive from the germline V gene (reference sequence). TCRbeta CDR3 regions were amplified from genomic DNA by means of the immunoSEQ Assay, a bias-controlled multiplex PCR. Regarding the original processing steps: The number of nucleated cells in each sample was estimated from the amplification of reference gene primers within the assay. To quantify the absolute abundance of each unique TCRbeta CDR3 rearrangement, sequence reads were collapsed and filtered. For each sample, productive Simpson clonality was calculated as the square root of Simpson's diversity index over productive rearrangements. As stored in TCRdb, this immuneACCESS dataset retains in-frame rearrangements with V and J assigned. A fraction of the clones does not appear; measured against another copy, unresolved V genes explain less than half of the discrepancy, and the remainder lacks a known reason. Clone size and the V and J calls come from that table; the DNA yielded D and trimming. The sample table records around 310,000 clones; approximately 88% of these occur just once. Roughly 4% of the sample lies in the top ten.

Recombination connected TRBV19 to TRBJ2-6; there is no confident call for the D gene. The sequence derives from a woman aged 45-60 years with active or convalescent COVID-19. Sample: peripheral blood. The DNA is TGTGCCAGTAGTGGAGTTAGTGCTGGGGCCAACGTCCTGACTTTC. Translation gives CASSGVSAGANVLTF.